The entry that follows covers one TCR beta chain sequence. The data originate from a study of cytotoxic CD8 clonotypes in ibrutinib-treated CLL. Study summary: It was after a median roughly eleven months of treatment, range 6 to 36, that response samples were taken.

The ends were cut back, 0 bases at V and 8 bases at J, with 22 bases in the middle. The CDR3 loop spans 17 amino acids. Germline V lookup: CDR1 LNHNV, CDR2 YYDKDF (reference sequence). The planned depth of sequencing spanned 1 in 200,000 to 1 in 1 million T cells. Data came from immunoSEQ multiplex PCR; TCRdb stores just in-frame clones and leaves some out. The sample consists of around 330,000 clones, about 61% of them appearing once. The chain joins TRBV15 to TRBJ1-2; D not certain. Sequencing was performed on PBMCs, taken after 36 months of ibrutinib treatment. This TCR derives from a human donor with chronic lymphocytic leukemia. The CDR3 DNA reads as TGTGCCACCAGCAGAGATATGGGAAGTACACGGACTAGCGGCTACACCTTC. Its translation: CATSRDMGSTRTSGYTF.